Below are 14 T cell receptor beta chains sequenced from a single sample in a study of shared clonotypes between healthy human individuals. Assay used: immunoSEQ multiplex PCR; TCRdb lists only in-frame clones, some missing. The top ten hold roughly 0.14% of the sample, which has a few million clones, approximately 90% seen once. The sample taken for sequencing was naive CD4+ T cells sorted from blood. The subset denotes: CD45RA+ positively selected. These receptors were taken from a man between 18 and 35 years old in good health.

The rearrangement uses TRBV9 and TRBJ1-4, with 7 bases aligning to TRBD1. The CDR3 is 15 amino acids. Germline CDR1 is SGDLS and CDR2 is YYNGEE. The V and J ends lost 4 bases and 4 bases, in that order; junction bases with no gene match: 7. In DNA, the CDR3 is TGTGCCAGCAGCCCGGCGGACAGGTTTAATGAAAAACTGTTTTTT. This encodes CASSPADRFNEKLFF.

V is TRBV15 and J is TRBJ2-1, with 10 bases matching TRBD2. CDR3 size: 16 residues. V lost 0 bases, J lost 7 bases, and 6 bases stayed unmatched. Germline CDR1 LNHNV, CDR2 YYDKDF (reference sequence). CDR3 sequence (DNA): TGTGCCACCAGCAGAGATAAAGCGGGAGGGGATAATGAGCAGTTCTTC. Protein product: CATSRDKAGGDNEQFF.

The chain joins TRBV5-1 to TRBJ1-2; TRBD1 aligns across 10 bases. After removal of 2 bases from V and 7 bases from J, the junction contained 11 bases not matched to a gene. The CDR3 is made up of 16 amino acids. From germline, CDR1 is SGHRS and CDR2 YFSETQ. CDR3 sequence: CASSLSGTGEYGGYTF. The CDR3 nucleotides read TGCGCCAGCAGCTTATCGGGGACAGGGGAGTACGGTGGCTACACCTTC.

CDR3 residues: CASSPAGGSYNEQFF. Here the CDR3 DNA reads TGTGCCAGCAGCCCAGCGGGAGGATCCTACAATGAGCAGTTCTTC. The rearrangement links TRBV5-4 to TRBJ2-1; 9 bases line up with TRBD2. Germline CDR1 and CDR2: SGHNT and YYREEE (reference sequence). This CDR3 contains 15 residues. Germline trimming cut 4 bases from V and 1 base from J; bases unmatched to any gene: 3.

This chain uses TRBV6-1 with TRBJ2-5; the D gene is possibly TRBD1 (6 bases). CDR3 length equals 16 residues. V was cut by 2 bases and J by 5 bases, with 18 bases left in between. The V gene's germline CDR1 is MNHNS and CDR2 SASEGT. The CDR3 bases are TGTGCCAGCAGTGAACCCCTCCCAGGGGCGAGGGAGACCCAGTACTTC. Translation: CASSEPLPGARETQYF.

J is TRBJ2-7 and V is TRBV6-5, with a tentative D call TRBD2 (5 bases). The CDR3 contains 13 residues. Germline V gene data show CDR1 as MNHEY and CDR2 as SVGAGI. Trimming removed 7 bases from V and 6 bases from J, with 16 bases in between. In DNA form, the CDR3 reads TGTGCCAGCACCCCGGGATTAAGTGGCGAGCAGTACTTC. As protein: CASTPGLSGEQYF.

The chain couples TRBV28 to TRBJ1-5; unclear D gene. The V and J ends lost 5 bases and 0 bases respectively, with 14 bases between them. CDR1 is MDHEN, CDR2 SYDVKM, per germline. The CDR3 consists of 16 residues. CDR3: CASSHERGSSNQPQHF. The CDR3, as DNA: TGTGCCAGCAGTCATGAACGGGGATCTAGCAATCAGCCCCAGCATTTT.

The chain carries TRBV30 and TRBJ2-5, with D perhaps TRBD2 (6 bases). CDR3 length: 14 residues. Germline V gives CDR1 GTSNPN, CDR2 SVGIG (reference sequence). V was cut by 8 bases and J by 5 bases, with 21 bases left in between. The CDR3 sequence is CAGGGGSLRETQYF. CDR3 nucleotide sequence: TGTGCCGGGGGTGGGGGGTCCCTAAGGGAGACCCAGTACTTC.

The genes are TRBV11-1 and TRBJ2-7, with 9 bases lining up with TRBD1. With 3 bases clipped from V and 0 bases from J, the junction kept 3 bases outside the gene matches. Germline values: CDR1 SGHAT, CDR2 FQDESV (reference sequence). CDR3 size: 15 residues. CDR3 DNA sequence: TGTGCCAGCAGCTTCGGACAGGGGAGCTCCTACGAGCAGTACTTC. As protein: CASSFGQGSSYEQYF.

CDR3 amino acids: CASSLRGLAVADTQYF. CDR3 DNA: TGTGCCAGCAGCTTGAGGGGACTAGCGGTGGCAGATACGCAGTATTTT. V gene TRBV7-2 combines with J gene TRBJ2-3, with 11 bases identical to TRBD2. V shed 3 bases, J shed 4 bases, and the junction held 6 bases outside the gene matches. The CDR3 is 16 residues long. Germline V gene data show CDR1 as SGHTA and CDR2 as FQGNSA. Supplemented by reference TRBV7-2 and TRBJ2-3, the full variable domain reads GAGVSQSPSNKVTEKGKDVELRCDPISGHTALYWYRQSLGQGLEFLIYFQGNSAPDKSGLPSDRFSAERTGGSVSTLTIQRTQQEDSAVYLCASSLRGLAVADTQYFGPGTRLTVL.

The V gene is TRBV7-6, the J gene TRBJ1-5; possible D gene TRBD1, 5 bases. The CDR3 has 14 amino acids. The ends were cut back, 5 bases at V and 6 bases at J, with 14 bases in the middle. CDR1 and CDR2 from the germline V gene are SGHVS and FNYEAQ. CDR3 in DNA: TGTGCCAGCAGCCCAGGGCCTGTGGGTCAGCCCCAGCATTTT. Amino acid sequence: CASSPGPVGQPQHF. Full variable domain (remainder filled in from reference TRBV7-6 and TRBJ1-5): GAGVSQSPRYKVTKRGQDVALRCDPISGHVSLYWYRQALGQGPEFLTYFNYEAQQDKSGLPNDRFSAERPEGSISTLTIQRTEQRDSAMYRCASSPGPVGQPQHFGDGTRLSIL.

The genes are TRBV19 and TRBJ2-7, with 11 bases fitting TRBD2. CDR1 LNHDA and CDR2 SQIVND come from the germline V gene (reference sequence). The CDR3 extends over 16 amino acids. The ends lost 5 bases at V and 0 bases at J; junction bases unmatched: 6. In DNA, the CDR3 is TGTGCCAGTAGTGGGGTGGGACTAGCGGACTCCTACGAGCAGTACTTC. Protein product: CASSGVGLADSYEQYF.

V gene TRBV10-3 combines with J gene TRBJ2-3; tentative D call: TRBD1 (6 bases). Trimming removed 8 bases at V and 6 bases at J, with 18 bases between. The germline V gene encodes CDR1 ENHRY and CDR2 SYGVKD. The CDR3 covers 14 residues. The CDR3 here is CAIAPGLQGDTQYF. For the CDR3, the DNA is TGTGCCATCGCACCCGGACTCCAGGGGGATACGCAGTATTTT.

The J gene is TRBJ2-7, the V gene TRBV5-4; 8 bases line up with TRBD2. With V trimmed by 0 bases and J by 0 bases, 5 bases remained unmatched. Germline CDR1 reads SGHNT; CDR2 reads YYREEE (reference sequence). The CDR3 covers 16 residues. The CDR3 here is CASSLDPSGSSYEQYF. CDR3 sequence (DNA): TGTGCCAGCAGCTTGGACCCCAGCGGGAGCTCCTACGAGCAGTACTTC.